A selection of T cell receptor beta chains follows, all from one sample in a study of control samples from healthy donors and cancer patients. Produced via immunoSEQ multiplex PCR; TCRdb's table is partial and in-frame only. The table has about 140,000 clones, around 90% seen once. Sequenced: blood. The receptors here all came from a man aged 18 to 35 in good health. Both conserved end residues are part of each CDR3. Fields, in order: D gene, clone size, V gene, J gene, CDR3 length, CDR3 protein, CDR3 DNA. D genes are given only for firm matches. Not all rows give a size; the values are once, few, many and, for expanded clones, a class.

D: NA; size: NA; V: TRBV6-5; J: TRBJ2-7; length: 16; CDR3: CASSYSRAGADYEQYF; DNA: TGTGCCAGCAGTTACTCCCGGGCGGGGGCGGACTACGAGCAGTACTTC
D: TRBD1; size: NA; V: TRBV5-1; J: TRBJ1-4; length: 16; CDR3: CASSPGQGATNEKLFF; DNA: TGCGCCAGCAGCCCGGGACAGGGGGCGACTAATGAAAAACTGTTTTTT
D: NA; size: NA; V: TRBV3-1/TRBV3-2; J: TRBJ2-3; length: 15; CDR3: CASSQEIGGRDTQYF; DNA: TGTGCCAGCAGCCAAGAGATAGGGGGAAGGGATACGCAGTATTTT
D: NA; size: NA; V: TRBV13; J: TRBJ1-5; length: 15; CDR3: CASSLRGDSNQPQHF; DNA: TGTGCCAGCAGCTTGAGGGGAGACTCCAATCAGCCCCAGCATTTT
D: TRBD1; size: NA; V: TRBV6-5; J: TRBJ2-3; length: 15; CDR3: CASSPGTASTDTQYF; DNA: TGTGCCAGCAGCCCCGGGACAGCTAGCACAGATACGCAGTATTTT
D: NA; size: NA; V: TRBV4-3; J: TRBJ1-1; length: 13; CDR3: CASSQDRWTEAFF; DNA: TGCGCCAGCAGCCAAGATAGGTGGACTGAAGCTTTCTTT
D: NA; size: NA; V: TRBV5-1; J: TRBJ1-2; length: 12; CDR3: CASSLDGAGYTF; DNA: TGCGCCAGCAGCTTGGATGGGGCTGGCTACACCTTC
D: TRBD1; size: NA; V: TRBV29-1; J: TRBJ2-1; length: 14; CDR3: CSGTTGKPYNEQFF; DNA: TGCAGCGGTACGACAGGGAAGCCCTACAATGAGCAGTTCTTC
D: NA; size: NA; V: TRBV5-6; J: TRBJ2-5; length: 16; CDR3: CASRGASGPTGETQYF; DNA: TGTGCCAGCCGGGGGGCTAGCGGTCCGACGGGGGAGACCCAGTACTTC
D: NA; size: once; V: TRBV6-5; J: TRBJ2-7; length: 15; CDR3: CASSYGEGNTYEQYF; DNA: TGTGCCAGCAGTTACGGCGAGGGGAATACCTACGAGCAGTACTTC
D: NA; size: NA; V: TRBV4-3; J: TRBJ1-2; length: 16; CDR3: CASSQGLDSVVYGYTF; DNA: TGCGCCAGCAGCCAAGGATTGGACAGTGTGGTCTATGGCTACACCTTC
D: NA; size: NA; V: TRBV9; J: TRBJ1-2; length: 13; CDR3: CASSLPSSQGYTF; DNA: TGTGCCAGCAGCCTACCTTCTTCGCAAGGCTACACCTTC
D: NA; size: NA; V: TRBV11-2; J: TRBJ2-5; length: 14; CDR3: CASSLVADQETQYF; DNA: TGTGCCAGCAGCTTAGTGGCGGACCAAGAGACCCAGTACTTC
D: NA; size: NA; V: TRBV19; J: TRBJ1-5; length: 15; CDR3: CASNVLAGSNQPQHF; DNA: TGTGCCAGTAACGTTCTAGCGGGAAGCAATCAGCCCCAGCATTTT
D: NA; size: NA; V: TRBV6-1; J: TRBJ1-2; length: 14; CDR3: CASSEAGGPYGYTF; DNA: TGTGCCAGCAGTGAAGCCGGGGGGCCCTATGGCTACACCTTC
D: NA; size: NA; V: TRBV27; J: TRBJ2-1; length: 14; CDR3: CASSLLPQGHEQFF; DNA: TGTGCCAGCAGTTTATTGCCTCAGGGACACGAGCAGTTCTTC
D: NA; size: NA; V: TRBV6-6; J: TRBJ1-1; length: 14; CDR3: CASSPAGRSTEAFF; DNA: TGTGCCAGCAGTCCTGCAGGACGTAGCACTGAAGCTTTCTTT
D: TRBD1; size: NA; V: TRBV18; J: TRBJ1-5; length: 14; CDR3: CASSPDRGNQPQHF; DNA: TGTGCCAGCTCACCCGACAGGGGCAATCAGCCCCAGCATTTT
D: TRBD2; size: NA; V: TRBV27; J: TRBJ2-1; length: 15; CDR3: CASSLWTSGDNEQFF; DNA: TGTGCCAGCAGTTTATGGACTAGCGGGGACAATGAGCAGTTCTTC
D: NA; size: once; V: TRBV10-3; J: TRBJ1-1; length: 13; CDR3: CAIRDSVGAEAFF; DNA: TGTGCCATCAGGGACTCAGTAGGGGCTGAAGCTTTCTTT
D: TRBD2; size: NA; V: TRBV5-8; J: TRBJ2-7; length: 17; CDR3: CASSFHSGGTGSYEQYF; DNA: TGTGCCAGCAGCTTCCATAGCGGGGGGACCGGCTCCTACGAGCAGTACTTC
D: NA; size: NA; V: TRBV28; J: TRBJ1-6; length: 17; CDR3: CASSPPQESSYNSPLHF; DNA: TGTGCCAGCAGCCCCCCCCAGGAGAGCTCCTATAATTCACCCCTCCACTTT
D: NA; size: NA; V: TRBV20-1; J: TRBJ2-3; length: 15; CDR3: CSASWAGSSTDTQYF; DNA: TGCAGTGCTAGTTGGGCGGGGAGTTCCACAGATACGCAGTATTTT
D: NA; size: NA; V: TRBV5-6; J: TRBJ1-3; length: 18; CDR3: CASSLVRGEESSGNTIYF; DNA: TGTGCCAGCAGCTTGGTGAGGGGGGAGGAGAGCTCTGGAAACACCATATATTTT
D: NA; size: NA; V: TRBV7-9; J: TRBJ2-1; length: 15; CDR3: CASSLGGGEYNEQFF; DNA: TGTGCCAGCAGCTTAGGTGGGGGTGAGTACAATGAGCAGTTCTTC
D: TRBD1; size: NA; V: TRBV7-7; J: TRBJ2-1; length: 15; CDR3: CASSLGTGSSNEQFF; DNA: TGTGCTAGCAGCCTCGGGACAGGGAGTAGCAATGAGCAGTTCTTC
D: NA; size: NA; V: TRBV10-3; J: TRBJ1-3; length: 16; CDR3: CAISESDPSSGNTIYF; DNA: TGTGCCATCAGTGAATCGGACCCAAGCTCTGGAAACACCATATATTTT
D: NA; size: once; V: TRBV5-4; J: TRBJ2-4; length: 13; CDR3: CASSLGAAYIQYF; DNA: TGTGCCAGCAGCTTGGGGGCAGCCTACATTCAGTACTTC
D: NA; size: once; V: TRBV27; J: TRBJ2-6; length: 14; CDR3: CASSRTGGANVLTF; DNA: TGTGCCAGCAGTAGGACTGGTGGGGCCAACGTCCTGACTTTC
D: NA; size: NA; V: TRBV19; J: TRBJ1-2; length: 13; CDR3: CASSPFTPYGYTF; DNA: TGTGCCAGTAGTCCATTTACTCCCTATGGCTACACCTTC
D: NA; size: NA; V: TRBV28; J: TRBJ2-3; length: 13; CDR3: CASSRDRTDTQYF; DNA: TGTGCCAGCAGTCGGGATCGCACAGATACGCAGTATTTT